These 3 T cell receptor beta chains originate from one sample sequenced in a study of blood T cell repertoires in COVID-19. Repertoires were generated with immunoSEQ multiplex PCR, while TCRdb's copy carries only in-frame clones and drops some. Seen here are some 33,000 clones, around 85% observed once, and the top ten hold roughly 7.3%. The sequenced material came from peripheral blood. The receptors shown here come from a human donor in a cohort sampled during active COVID-19.

This clone was seen more than once but under ten times. This rearrangement joins TRBV28 to TRBJ2-1; TRBD2 might be the D (5 bases). Germline CDR1 and CDR2: MDHEN and SYDVKM. The germline V and J ends were trimmed by 2 bases and 6 bases, with 11 bases remaining between them. CDR3 length equals 14 residues. The CDR3 DNA reads as TGTGCCAGCAGTTTACCCACTAGAATCAATGAGCAGTTCTTC. It yields the protein CASSLPTRINEQFF.

The rearrangement links TRBV27 to TRBJ2-2; no reliable D call. V lost 1 base, J lost 2 bases, and 5 bases lay in between. Germline-derived CDR1 and CDR2 are MNHEY and SMNVEV (reference sequence). The CDR3 totals 14 residues. The CDR3 sequence: CASSLYSNTGELFF. CDR3 coding DNA: TGTGCCAGCAGTTTATACAGCAACACCGGGGAGCTGTTTTTT.

This chain's CDR3 is CASSQDLRQGGSTDTQYF. CDR3 bases: TGTGCCAGCAGCCAAGATCTTAGACAGGGAGGATCCACAGATACGCAGTATTTT. The rearrangement links TRBV3-1 (or the pseudogene TRBV3-2) to TRBJ2-3; tentatively, D is TRBD1 (7 bases). The CDR3 length is 18 residues. With 0 bases removed from V and 2 bases from J, the gap between germline ends came to 18 bases. The germline gives CDR1 LGHDT, CDR2 YNNKEL (reference sequence).